The entry below gives a single TCR beta chain sequence along with its context. Its antigen is unknown. The source of the sample is a study of T-cell memory formation after mild COVID-19. Study overall: Among the donors, TCR clusters were largely specific to each donor. Whole-study findings and limits: Clones contracting day 15 to 85 were balanced CD4/CD8; later expanders leaned CD4+. In pre-infection memory, a portion of responding clones appeared, which suggested that cross-reactive memory joined. The study found contracting CD4+ clones mainly in CM and EM and contracting CD8+ clones in EMRA.

TCRdb redid the calling of the 5' RACE reads with MiXCR, one entry per CDR3 protein. The sample includes 250,000 to 400,000 distinct CDR3 sequences, about 13% of them seen just once. The clonotype originates from a man between 18 and 35 years old who had mild COVID-19 (a few samples of this study predate the infection). Cell type and time point are not known. Material: PBMCs or a T cell subset sorted from them (not recorded which).

The CDR3 loop is CASSHLSAGDSYNEQFF. CDR3 in DNA: TGCGCCAGCAGCCACCTCTCGGCCGGGGATTCCTACAATGAGCAGTTCTTC. This chain uses TRBV4-1 with TRBJ2-1; perhaps TRBD2 as D (5 bases). Germline V gene data show CDR1 as MGHRA and CDR2 as YSYEKL. V dropped 3 bases and J dropped 1 base, with 16 bases sitting between them. The CDR3 spans 17 residues.